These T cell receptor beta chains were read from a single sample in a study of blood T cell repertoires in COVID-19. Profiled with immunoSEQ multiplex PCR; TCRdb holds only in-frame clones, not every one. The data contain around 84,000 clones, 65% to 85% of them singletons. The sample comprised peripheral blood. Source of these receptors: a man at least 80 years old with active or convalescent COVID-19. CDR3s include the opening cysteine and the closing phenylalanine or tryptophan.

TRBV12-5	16	CASALTSGGAHNEQFF
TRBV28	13	CASSFPPTDGYTF
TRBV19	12	CASTPGADTQYF
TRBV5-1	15	CASSSEGAFTDTQYF
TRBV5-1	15	CASSFNGYQENTIYF
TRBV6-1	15	CASSDRRDTSYEQYF
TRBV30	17	CAWTPGLASFGTGELFF
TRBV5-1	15	CASSPQTGTGETQYF
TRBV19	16	CASSAPGTNSGNTIYF
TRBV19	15	CASSLRTGGKETQYF
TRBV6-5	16	CASSFRQSSYNSPLHF
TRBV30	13	CAWTSGPNNEQFF
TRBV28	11	CASSLGRGAFF
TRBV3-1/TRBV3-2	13	CASSRTGGETQYF
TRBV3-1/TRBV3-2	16	CASSQVARTFNEKLFF
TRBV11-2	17	CASTRIRQGRRSYEQYF
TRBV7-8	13	CASSFGGTDTQYF
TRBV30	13	CAWSEGQGAGYTF
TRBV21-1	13	CASGYKTGREQYF
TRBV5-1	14	CASTGGPSTDTQYF
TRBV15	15	CATSVRDSYTGELFF
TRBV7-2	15	CASSLDRGARYGYTF
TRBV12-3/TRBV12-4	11	CASSLQGSQHF
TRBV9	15	CVSSVSQGGDQPQHF
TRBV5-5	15	CASSQGDFSGNTIYF
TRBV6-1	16	CASSEWGRTQYQPQHF
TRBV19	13	CASSPAGYGELFF
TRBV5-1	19	CASSFGSLRDRGSYNEQFF
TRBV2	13	CASSGRGNTEAFF
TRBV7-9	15	CASSLASSYNSPLHF
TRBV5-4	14	CASSDLAGSDTQYF
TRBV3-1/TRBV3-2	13	CASSPRGFGELFF
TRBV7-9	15	CASSPGTPKTVEQYF
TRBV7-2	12	CAIGQGAGGYTF
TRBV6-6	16	CASNLRMTGPNEKLFF
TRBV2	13	CASSAQGSYGYTF
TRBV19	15	CASSKRGGATGELFF
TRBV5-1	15	CASSPQGQFTGELFF
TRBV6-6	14	CASSDYDRDSPLHF
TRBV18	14	CASSPRGVAYEQYF
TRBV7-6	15	CASSLQASVNTEAFF
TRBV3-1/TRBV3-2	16	CASSQATSGYKETQYF
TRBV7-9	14	CASSLTGTTGELFF
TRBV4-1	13	CASSQEEGQPQHF
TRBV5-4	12	CASRLDSYGYTF
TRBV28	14	CASTLAGEGYEQYF
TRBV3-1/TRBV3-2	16	CASSQVARDRHHEQYF
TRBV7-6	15	CASSPGQYNTGELFF
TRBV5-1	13	CASSLQGTTEAFF
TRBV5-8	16	CASSPTGVEDSYEQYF
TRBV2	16	CASSGLAGLNTGELFF
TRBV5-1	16	CASSLGSGDSTDTQYF
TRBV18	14	CASSPQGDRYEQYF
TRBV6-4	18	CASSDDLSWHRSNEKLFF
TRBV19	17	CASSLELAGYSTDTQYF
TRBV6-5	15	CASTRLAGGGETQYF
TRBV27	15	CASSPDRGRDYGYTF
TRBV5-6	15	CASSPIRDRGNEQFF